Following are 10 T cell receptor beta chains from one sample sequenced in a study of naive and memory T cell subsets. The beta constant-region primer was an equimolar mix of two oligonucleotides covering TRBC1 and TRBC2. TCRdb re-derived calls from the UMI-ligation and nested PCR reads in MiXCR, one entry per CDR3 protein. The sample has 89,000 or so distinct CDR3 sequences, less than 15% seen once. The sequenced sample was central memory CD4+ T cells from blood. Receptors originate from a human donor in good health.

The J gene is TRBJ1-6, the V gene TRBV5-1; 9 bases match TRBD1. Unmatched junction bases numbered 6, after V lost 4 bases and J lost 7 bases. The CDR3 extends over 15 amino acids. Germline CDR1 SGHRS, CDR2 YFSETQ. DNA for the CDR3: TGCGCCAGCAGCACGGGACAGGGACGGAATTCACCCCTCCACTTT. This sequence encodes CASSTGQGRNSPLHF.

J is TRBJ2-1 and V is TRBV12-3 or TRBV12-4; D uncertain. The CDR3 is 15 residues long. V lost 6 bases, J lost 4 bases, and 16 bases lay in between. The CDR3 DNA is TGTGCCAGCAGCCGCGACCCAAGGGTGTACAATGAGCAGTTCTTC. It translates to CASSRDPRVYNEQFF.

The chain uses TRBV2 and TRBJ1-5; TRBD1 matches 7 bases. There are 15 residues in the CDR3. Germline V lookup: CDR1 SNHLY, CDR2 FYNNEI. V was pared by 6 bases and J by 4 bases, with 9 bases of the junction left unmatched. Written as DNA, the CDR3 is TGTGCCAGCAGGGGAGACAGGGTCGGTAATCAGCCCCAGCATTTT. Its translation is CASRGDRVGNQPQHF.

The chain has TRBV28 and TRBJ1-2; 10 positions match TRBD1. V lost 7 bases and J lost 4; bases outside the gene matches: 6. Germline-derived CDR1 and CDR2 are MDHEN and SYDVKM. CDR3 length: 14 residues. The CDR3 region has the DNA TGTGCCAGCACTGGACAGGGGGGCGGCTATGGCTACACCTTC. Protein: CASTGQGGGYGYTF.

This clonotype was found many times. V is TRBV19 and J is TRBJ2-1; the D is unclear. The V and J ends lost 5 bases and 7 bases respectively, with 12 bases between them. The CDR3 loop spans 13 amino acids. The V gene's germline CDR1 is LNHDA and CDR2 SQIVND (reference sequence). DNA of the CDR3: TGTGCCAGTAGTTTCTCCGACAATAATGAGCAGTTCTTC. Its protein product is CASSFSDNNEQFF.

This clonotype has just a few counts. The V call is TRBV3-1, the J call TRBJ1-1; no reliable D call. Trimming took 6 bases from V and 9 from J, leaving 17 bases between them. This CDR3 is built from 13 residues. Germline CDR1 LGHDT, CDR2 YNNKEL (reference sequence). CDR3 residues: CASSQKGIWKAFF. In DNA, the CDR3 is TGTGCCAGCAGTCAGAAAGGGATTTGGAAAGCTTTCTTT.

The J gene is TRBJ2-7, the V gene TRBV27; 7 bases match TRBD2. There are 12 residues in the CDR3. The V and J ends lost 7 bases and 4 bases, in that order; junction bases with no gene match: 4. CDR1 and CDR2 from the germline V gene are MNHEY and SMNVEV (reference sequence). CDR3 region: CASIGRQYEQYF. The CDR3 DNA follows: TGTGCCAGCATCGGGAGGCAGTACGAGCAGTACTTC.

The rearrangement uses TRBV7-2 and TRBJ1-6; D is undetermined. Germline values: CDR1 SGHTA, CDR2 FQGNSA. The CDR3 is made up of 14 amino acids. V was shortened by 3 bases and J by 10 bases, with 13 bases between the two germline ends. Written as DNA, the CDR3 is TGTGCCAGCAGCTTGGACGTGGCGAGCTCACCCCTCCACTTT. Its translation: CASSLDVASSPLHF. Looking up the rest from reference TRBV7-2 and TRBJ1-6 gives the full variable domain: GAGVSQSPSNKVTEKGKDVELRCDPISGHTALYWYRQSLGQGLEFLIYFQGNSAPDKSGLPSDRFSAERTGGSVSTLTIQRTQQEDSAVYLCASSLDVASSPLHFGNGTRLTVT.

This clonotype was detected many times. This chain connects TRBV3-1 to TRBJ2-7, with TRBD2 identical over 9 bases. CDR1 is LGHDT and CDR2 is YNNKEL in the germline V gene (reference sequence). Trimming at V came to 0 bases and at J to 6 bases, leaving 9 bases not matched to a gene. The CDR3 has 16 amino acids. Here the CDR3 DNA reads TGTGCCAGCAGCCAAGACCCCGGGCGGGAGGGCCGCGAGCAGTACTTC. This codes for CASSQDPGREGREQYF.

At least ten counts were recorded for this clonotype. V and J are TRBV6-2 or TRBV6-3 and TRBJ2-1, with TRBD1 identical over 7 bases. Germline-derived CDR1 and CDR2 are MNHEY and SVGEGT. The CDR3 is 13 amino acids. With V trimmed by 7 bases and J by 2 bases, 2 bases remained unmatched. The CDR3 reads CASTGGPYNEQFF. The CDR3 DNA follows: TGTGCCAGCACAGGGGGACCCTACAATGAGCAGTTCTTC.